One sample yielded the 28 T cell receptor beta chains listed below, sequenced in a study of shared clonotypes between healthy human individuals. The naive CD8 subset, CD45RO-negative cells positively selected for CCR7, excluded terminally differentiated effector memory CD45RA+ cells. Assay used: immunoSEQ multiplex PCR; TCRdb lists only in-frame clones, some missing. The table lists hundreds of thousands of clones, just under 97% of them singletons. Sample: naive CD8+ T cells sorted from blood. The receptors stem from a woman under 40 in good health.

The rearrangement uses TRBV19 and TRBJ1-2; 10 bases are a match to TRBD1. The CDR3 has 16 residues. Germline V lookup: CDR1 LNHDA, CDR2 SQIVND (reference sequence). V shed 3 bases, J shed 4 bases, and the junction held 8 bases outside the gene matches. CDR3 bases: TGTGCCAGTAGTATCGGTCGGGACAGGGGAGGCTATGGCTACACCTTC. It encodes CASSIGRDRGGYGYTF.

The V call is TRBV28, the J call TRBJ2-7; TRBD1 matches at 9 bases. V lost 3 bases, J lost 2 bases, and 2 bases stayed unmatched. This CDR3 region has 14 residues. Germline V gene lookup returns CDR1 MDHEN and CDR2 SYDVKM. The chain's CDR3 is CASSFGDRAYEQYF. The CDR3, as DNA: TGTGCCAGCAGTTTTGGGGACAGGGCCTACGAGCAGTACTTC.

The chain joins TRBV27 to TRBJ2-5; the match to TRBD2 covers 8 bases. Trimming took 2 bases from V and 4 from J; bases not matched to a gene: 15. The germline V gene has CDR1 MNHEY and CDR2 SMNVEV (reference sequence). The CDR3 totals 18 residues. The CDR3 region is CASSLMGVGSGSRETQYF. CDR3 in DNA: TGTGCCAGCAGTTTAATGGGGGTAGGAAGCGGGAGTCGAGAGACCCAGTACTTC.

V and J are TRBV7-2 and TRBJ2-2, with 16 bases matching TRBD2. Per the germline V gene, CDR1 is SGHTA and CDR2 is FQGNSA. V lost 7 bases to trimming and J lost 10 bases; unmatched junction nucleotides: 9. The CDR3 spans 16 residues. CDR3 residues: CASMPPGLAGGPELFF. The CDR3 DNA is TGTGCCAGCATGCCGCCGGGACTAGCGGGAGGGCCGGAGCTGTTTTTT.

The V gene is TRBV27, the J gene TRBJ2-1; 13 bases agree with TRBD2. Per germline, CDR1 MNHEY and CDR2 SMNVEV (reference sequence). This CDR3 is 12 amino acids long. V dropped 7 bases and J dropped 10; count of bases not matched to a gene: 1. DNA for the CDR3: TGTGCCAGCATACTAGCGGGAGGGGAGCAGTTCTTC. It encodes CASILAGGEQFF.

The chain joins TRBV28 to TRBJ1-3; 7 nucleotides align to TRBD1. After removal of 6 bases from V and 0 bases from J, the junction contained 5 bases not matched to a gene. The CDR3 extends over 15 amino acids. Germline-derived CDR1 and CDR2 are MDHEN and SYDVKM. CDR3 nucleotides: TGTGCCAGCAGGAGGGACAGTTACTCTGGAAACACCATATATTTT. This gives the protein CASRRDSYSGNTIYF.

The V call is TRBV10-3, the J call TRBJ2-7, with 9 nucleotides matching TRBD1. This CDR3 spans 14 amino acids. V dropped 1 base and J dropped 7; count of bases not matched to a gene: 5. Looked up from germline, CDR1 is ENHRY and CDR2 is SYGVKD. The CDR3 protein is CAISELQGAREQYF. CDR3 in DNA: TGTGCCATCAGTGAGTTACAGGGGGCGCGTGAGCAGTACTTC.

The sample holds one count of this clone. V gene TRBV5-1 combines with J gene TRBJ2-1, with a possible D match to TRBD2 (6 bases). V was cut by 1 base and J by 8 bases, with 10 bases left in between. The CDR3 runs to 13 residues. CDR1 is SGHRS and CDR2 is YFSETQ in the germline V gene. The CDR3 region is CASSLSRRDEQFF. The CDR3 DNA follows: TGCGCCAGCAGCTTGAGCAGGAGGGATGAGCAGTTCTTC.

The genes are TRBV29-1 and TRBJ1-1; no firm D call. CDR3 length: 13 amino acids. Germline loops: CDR1 SQVTM, CDR2 ANQGSEA. V lost 8 bases to trimming and J lost 2 bases, with 15 bases between them. The CDR3 coding sequence is TGCAGCCTATGGGGAGGGCTCAACACTGAAGCTTTCTTT. Translation gives CSLWGGLNTEAFF.

The chain links TRBV11-2 to TRBJ2-1; no definite D call. The V end was cut by 1 base, the J end by 5 bases, with 12 bases between. CDR1 SGHAT and CDR2 FQNNGV come from the germline V gene. This CDR3 region has 15 residues. CDR3 region: CASSLGIRFDNEQFF. The CDR3 DNA reads as TGTGCCAGCAGCTTAGGGATCCGTTTCGACAATGAGCAGTTCTTC.

This clone was found a few times. The V gene is TRBV5-8, the J gene TRBJ2-4, with TRBD2 matching over 11 bases. Looked up from germline, CDR1 is SGHTS and CDR2 is YDEGEE. Unmatched junction bases numbered 1, after V lost 1 base and J lost 1 base. The CDR3 sequence is 16 residues long. The CDR3 nucleotides are TGTGCCAGCAGCTTGTCTAGCGGGAGGGCCAAAAACATTCAGTACTTC. Its protein is CASSLSSGRAKNIQYF.

This sequence joins TRBV7-6 and TRBJ2-1; D unresolved. Germline CDR1 reads SGHVS; CDR2 reads FNYEAQ. The CDR3 is 13 residues long. V was pared by 4 bases and J by 7 bases, with 11 bases between. In nucleotides, the CDR3 is TGTGCCAGCAGCTCGGAGATGGGGAATGAGCAGTTCTTC. Its translation: CASSSEMGNEQFF.

The chain employs TRBV23-1 and TRBJ2-2; D not resolved. TRBV23-1 is an ORF, and what it does is uncertain. V was clipped by 4 bases and J by 0 bases, with 18 bases between them. This CDR3 comprises 18 residues. This CDR3 is CASSPLPDGPPNTGELFF. CDR3 nucleotide sequence: TGCGCCAGCAGTCCGCTTCCTGACGGGCCCCCGAACACCGGGGAGCTGTTTTTT.

The chain combines TRBV5-4 with TRBJ1-2, with 8 bases fitting TRBD1. CDR3 length equals 13 residues. V shed 2 bases and J 4 bases; nucleotides not matched to a gene: 1. Germline CDR1 SGHNT, CDR2 YYREEE (reference sequence). CDR3 amino acids: CASSFQGAYGYTF. The CDR3 DNA reads as TGTGCCAGCAGCTTCCAGGGGGCCTATGGCTACACCTTC.

This sequence joins TRBV5-4 and TRBJ2-3, with 7 bases fitting TRBD2. Germline V CDR1 and CDR2: SGHNT, YYREEE (reference sequence). The V gene end was trimmed by 0 bases and the J gene end by 6 bases; junction bases not matched to a gene: 7. The CDR3 runs 15 residues. The CDR3 spells CASSLGLAAMDTQYF. CDR3 DNA: TGTGCCAGCAGCTTGGGGCTAGCGGCCATGGATACGCAGTATTTT.

This chain joins TRBV11-2 and TRBJ2-7, with TRBD2 as a possible D gene (5 bases). The CDR3 totals 13 residues. Trimming left V 6 bases short and J 7 bases short, with 16 bases between. Per the germline V gene, CDR1 is SGHAT and CDR2 is FQNNGV. In nucleotides, the CDR3 is TGTGCCAGCAGGTTGGACTCCTTCGGGGAGCAGTACTTC. As protein: CASRLDSFGEQYF.

This clone appeared a single time. The chain links TRBV13 to TRBJ2-5; D might be TRBD1 or TRBD2, each matching 5 bases. The CDR3 runs 15 residues. Trimming stripped 4 bases from V and 5 bases from J, with 17 bases between. Germline CDR1 and CDR2: PRHDT and FYEKMQ (reference sequence). CDR3 amino acids: CASSSSPRGGETQYF. The CDR3 DNA sequence: TGTGCCAGCAGCTCCTCGCCGAGGGGCGGGGAGACCCAGTACTTC.

This chain links TRBV29-1 with TRBJ2-5; 7 nucleotides match TRBD2. The end of the DNA aligns better with TRBJ2-7, so the J call may be wrong. CDR3 size: 13 residues. Germline V CDR1 and CDR2: SQVTM, ANQGSEA. CDR3 nucleotides: TGCAGCGTTGACCTGGGAGGGGCCAGCGAGCAGTACTTC. Translating gives CSVDLGGASEQYF.

Comment on this clone: This sample also contains other DNA sequences that code for the same CDR3. This chain joins TRBV27 and TRBJ1-5; D is unclear. The ends were cut back, 2 bases at V and 1 base at J, with 9 bases in the middle. The CDR3 covers 15 residues. Germline CDR1 and CDR2: MNHEY and SMNVEV (reference sequence). For the CDR3, the DNA is TGTGCCAGCAGTTTAGGAGGAGGGAGCAATCAGCCCCAGCATTTT. Its protein product is CASSLGGGSNQPQHF.

This sequence joins TRBV27 and TRBJ2-5; 8 bases agree with TRBD2. Germline V CDR1 and CDR2: MNHEY, SMNVEV (reference sequence). This CDR3 has 12 residues. After removal of 4 bases from V and 13 bases from J, the junction contained 8 bases not matched to a gene. The CDR3 is CASSSGGLAPYF. Written as DNA, the CDR3 is TGTGCCAGCAGTTCAGGAGGACTAGCTCCGTACTTC.

The chain uses TRBV5-1 and TRBJ2-7; D is perhaps TRBD1 (5 bases). The CDR3 totals 13 residues. The V end lost 1 base, the J end lost 7 bases, and 12 bases lay between the germline ends. Germline CDR1 and CDR2: SGHRS and YFSETQ. Here the CDR3 DNA reads TGCGCCAGCAGCTTGCAGGGTCCAGGGGAGCAGTACTTC. It encodes CASSLQGPGEQYF.

The V gene is TRBV27, the J gene TRBJ1-1; the match to TRBD1 covers 11 bases. This CDR3 has 12 residues. J was trimmed by 5 bases and V by 10 bases; bases with no gene match: 3. Germline V gene sequence: CDR1 MNHEY, CDR2 SMNVEV (reference sequence). CDR3 loop: CATGDRGTEAFF. The CDR3 DNA reads as TGTGCCACCGGGGACAGGGGGACTGAAGCTTTCTTT.

The chain joins TRBV10-3 to TRBJ2-5, with D uncertain. This CDR3 region has 14 residues. The V end was cut by 3 bases, the J end by 3 bases, with 11 bases between. The germline V gene encodes CDR1 ENHRY and CDR2 SYGVKD. The CDR3 bases are TGTGCCATCAGTGATTTGGGGTGGGAAGAGACCCAGTACTTC. This codes for CAISDLGWEETQYF.

The chain joins TRBV28 to TRBJ2-5, with unresolved D. The DNA matches TRBJ2-7 better at its end, which makes the J call doubtful. Germline CDR1 reads MDHEN; CDR2 reads SYDVKM. The CDR3 has 12 amino acids. CDR3 nucleotide sequence: TGTGCCAGCAGTCCTCCTCTCTACGAGCAGTACTTC. It translates to CASSPPLYEQYF.

The genes are TRBV6-5 and TRBJ2-1; D ambiguous. Trimming took 0 bases from V and 1 from J, leaving 10 bases between them. The CDR3 loop spans 16 amino acids. Per the germline V gene, CDR1 is MNHEY and CDR2 is SVGAGI. The CDR3 reads CASSYSWAVSYNEQFF. DNA of the CDR3: TGTGCCAGCAGTTACTCGTGGGCCGTATCCTACAATGAGCAGTTCTTC.

The V and J genes are TRBV27 and TRBJ2-7, with 9 bases lining up with TRBD2. The V gene's germline CDR1 is MNHEY and CDR2 SMNVEV (reference sequence). The CDR3 has 14 residues. The V segment lost 7 bases and the J segment 5 bases; nucleotides outside the gene matches: 9. The CDR3 DNA reads as TGTGCCAGCAAAGAATTAGCGGGAGTCAACGAGCAGTACTTC. Its protein is CASKELAGVNEQYF.

This clone was counted once. The chain has TRBV27 and TRBJ1-5, with D unclear. CDR1 is MNHEY and CDR2 is SMNVEV in the germline V gene (reference sequence). V was pared by 8 bases and J by 3 bases, with 11 bases between. This CDR3 has 13 amino acids. CDR3 in amino acids: CASGDGFNQPQHF. The CDR3, as DNA: TGTGCCAGCGGCGACGGATTCAATCAGCCCCAGCATTTT.

Concerning this clone itself: A much larger clone lies a single base off, so this may be a read error. The V call is TRBV5-8, the J call TRBJ2-5; D remains unclear. Germline-derived CDR1 and CDR2 are SGHTS and YDEGEE. V lost 0 bases and J lost 3, with 6 bases in between. The CDR3 runs to 13 residues. CDR3 nucleotide sequence: TGTGCCAGCAGCTTGGTGGCAGAAGAGACCCAGTACTTC. The encoded protein is CASSLVAEETQYF.